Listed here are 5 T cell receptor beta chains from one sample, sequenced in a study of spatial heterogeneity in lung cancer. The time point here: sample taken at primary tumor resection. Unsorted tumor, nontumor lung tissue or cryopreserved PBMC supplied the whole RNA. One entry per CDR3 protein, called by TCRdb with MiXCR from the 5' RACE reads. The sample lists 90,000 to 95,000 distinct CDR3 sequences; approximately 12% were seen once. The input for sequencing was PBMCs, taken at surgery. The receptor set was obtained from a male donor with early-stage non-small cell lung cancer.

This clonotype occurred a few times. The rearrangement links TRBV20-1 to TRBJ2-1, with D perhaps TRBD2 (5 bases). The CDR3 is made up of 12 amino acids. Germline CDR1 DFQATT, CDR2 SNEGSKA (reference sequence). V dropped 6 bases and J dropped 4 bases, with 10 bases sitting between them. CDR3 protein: CSAEATYNEQFF. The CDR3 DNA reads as TGCAGTGCGGAGGCGACTTACAATGAGCAGTTCTTC.

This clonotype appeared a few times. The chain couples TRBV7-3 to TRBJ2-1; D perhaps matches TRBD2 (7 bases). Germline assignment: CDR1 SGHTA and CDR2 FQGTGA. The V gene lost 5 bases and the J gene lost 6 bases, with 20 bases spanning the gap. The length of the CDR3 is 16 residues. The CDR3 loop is CASSLRGGSGPNEQFF. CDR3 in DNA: TGTGCCAGCAGCCTGCGCGGGGGCTCTGGCCCCAATGAGCAGTTCTTC. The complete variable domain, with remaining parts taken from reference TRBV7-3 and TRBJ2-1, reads GAGVSQTPSNKVTEKGKYVELRCDPISGHTALYWYRQSLGQGPEFLIYFQGTGAADDSGLPNDRFFAVRPEGSVSTLKIQRTERGDSAVYLCASSLRGGSGPNEQFFGPGTRLTVL.

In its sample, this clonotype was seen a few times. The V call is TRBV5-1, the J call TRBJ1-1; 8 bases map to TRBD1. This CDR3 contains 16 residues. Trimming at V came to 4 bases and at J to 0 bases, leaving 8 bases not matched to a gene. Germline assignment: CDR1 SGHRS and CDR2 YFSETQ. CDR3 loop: CASSRTGSNLNTEAFF. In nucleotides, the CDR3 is TGCGCCAGCAGCCGGACAGGGTCGAACCTGAACACTGAAGCTTTCTTT.

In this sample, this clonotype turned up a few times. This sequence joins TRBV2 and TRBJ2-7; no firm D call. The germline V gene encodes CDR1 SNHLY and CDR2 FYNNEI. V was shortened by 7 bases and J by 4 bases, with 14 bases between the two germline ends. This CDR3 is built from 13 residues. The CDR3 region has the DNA TGTGCCAGCATGCAGGCGTATGGGTACGAGCAGTACTTC. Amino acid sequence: CASMQAYGYEQYF.

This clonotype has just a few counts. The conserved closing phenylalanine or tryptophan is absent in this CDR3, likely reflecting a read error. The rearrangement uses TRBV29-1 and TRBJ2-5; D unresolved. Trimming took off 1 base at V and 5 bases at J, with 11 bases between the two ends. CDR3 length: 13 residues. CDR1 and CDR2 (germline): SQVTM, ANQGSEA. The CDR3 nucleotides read TGCAGCGTTGAAGCGTCCCGGGCTGAGACCCAGTACATC. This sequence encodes CSVEASRAETQYI.